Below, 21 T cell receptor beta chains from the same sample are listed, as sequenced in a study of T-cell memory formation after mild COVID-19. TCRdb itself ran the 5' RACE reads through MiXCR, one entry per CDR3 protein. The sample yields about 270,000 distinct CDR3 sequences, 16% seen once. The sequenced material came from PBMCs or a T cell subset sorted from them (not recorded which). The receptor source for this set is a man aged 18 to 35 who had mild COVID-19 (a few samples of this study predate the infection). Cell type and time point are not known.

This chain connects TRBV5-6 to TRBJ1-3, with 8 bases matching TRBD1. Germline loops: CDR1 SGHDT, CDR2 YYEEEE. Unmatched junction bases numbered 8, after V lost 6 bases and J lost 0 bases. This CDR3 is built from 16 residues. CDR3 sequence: CASIRTGGPSGNTIYF. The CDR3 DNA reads TGTGCCAGCATCCGTACAGGGGGACCCTCTGGAAACACCATATATTTT.

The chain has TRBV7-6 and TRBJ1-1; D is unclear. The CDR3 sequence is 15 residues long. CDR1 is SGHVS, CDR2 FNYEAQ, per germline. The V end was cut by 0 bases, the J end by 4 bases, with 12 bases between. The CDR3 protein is CASSLATEAVTEAFF. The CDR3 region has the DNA TGTGCCAGCAGCTTAGCCACCGAGGCTGTCACTGAAGCTTTCTTT.

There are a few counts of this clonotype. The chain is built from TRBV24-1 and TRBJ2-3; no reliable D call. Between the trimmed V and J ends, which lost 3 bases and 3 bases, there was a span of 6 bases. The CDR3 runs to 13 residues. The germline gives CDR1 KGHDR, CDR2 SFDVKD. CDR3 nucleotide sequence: TGTGCCACCAGTGATCTCCAGACAGATACGCAGTATTTT. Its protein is CATSDLQTDTQYF.

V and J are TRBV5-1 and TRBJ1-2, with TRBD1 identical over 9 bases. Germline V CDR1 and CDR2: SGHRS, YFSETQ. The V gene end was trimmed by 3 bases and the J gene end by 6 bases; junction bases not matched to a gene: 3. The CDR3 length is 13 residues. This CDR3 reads CASSSWTGDGYTF. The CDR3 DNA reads TGCGCCAGCAGCTCGTGGACAGGGGATGGCTACACCTTC.

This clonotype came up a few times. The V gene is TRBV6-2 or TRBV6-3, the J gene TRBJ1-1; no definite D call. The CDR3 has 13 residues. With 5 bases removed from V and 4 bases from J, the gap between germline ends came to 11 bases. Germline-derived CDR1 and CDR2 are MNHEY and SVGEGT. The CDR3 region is CASSDALGTEAFF. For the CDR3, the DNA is TGTGCCAGCAGTGACGCTTTAGGCACTGAAGCTTTCTTT.

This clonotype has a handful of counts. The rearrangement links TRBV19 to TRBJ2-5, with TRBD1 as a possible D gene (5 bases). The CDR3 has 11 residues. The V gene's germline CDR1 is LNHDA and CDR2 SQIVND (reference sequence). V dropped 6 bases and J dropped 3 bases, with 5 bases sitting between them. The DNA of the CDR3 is TGTGCCAGTAGAGGGGAAGAGACCCAGTACTTC. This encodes CASRGEETQYF.

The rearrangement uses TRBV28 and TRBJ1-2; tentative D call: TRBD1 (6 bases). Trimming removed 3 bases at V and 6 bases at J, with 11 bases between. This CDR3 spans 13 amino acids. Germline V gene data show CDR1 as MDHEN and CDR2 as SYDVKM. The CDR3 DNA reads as TGTGCCAGCAGTTTGGGGGGGCATCATGGCTACACCTTC. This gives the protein CASSLGGHHGYTF.

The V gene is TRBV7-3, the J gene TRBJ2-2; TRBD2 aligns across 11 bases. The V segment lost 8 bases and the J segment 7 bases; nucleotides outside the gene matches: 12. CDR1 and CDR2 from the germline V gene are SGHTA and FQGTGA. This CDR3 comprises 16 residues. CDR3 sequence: CASGRLAGGQIGELFF. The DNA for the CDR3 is TGTGCCAGCGGTCGGCTAGCGGGGGGCCAGATCGGGGAGCTGTTTTTT.

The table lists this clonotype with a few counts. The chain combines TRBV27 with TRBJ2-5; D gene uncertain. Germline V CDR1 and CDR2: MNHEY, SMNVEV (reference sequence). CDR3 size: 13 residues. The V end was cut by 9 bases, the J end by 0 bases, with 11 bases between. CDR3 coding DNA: TGTGCCAGTAAAGACGGTAACCAAGAGACCCAGTACTTC. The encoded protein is CASKDGNQETQYF.

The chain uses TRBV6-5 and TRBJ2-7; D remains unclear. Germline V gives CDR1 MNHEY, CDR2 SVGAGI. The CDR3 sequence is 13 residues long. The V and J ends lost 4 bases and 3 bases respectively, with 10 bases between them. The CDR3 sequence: CASSSMNYYEQYF. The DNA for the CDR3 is TGTGCCAGCAGTTCCATGAACTACTACGAGCAGTACTTC.

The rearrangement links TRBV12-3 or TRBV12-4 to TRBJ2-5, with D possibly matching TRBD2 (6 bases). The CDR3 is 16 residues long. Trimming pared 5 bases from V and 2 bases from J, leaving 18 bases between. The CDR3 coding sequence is TGTGCCAGCAGTCCTCGGGAGCCCAGGAGGCAAGAGACCCAGTACTTC. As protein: CASSPREPRRQETQYF.

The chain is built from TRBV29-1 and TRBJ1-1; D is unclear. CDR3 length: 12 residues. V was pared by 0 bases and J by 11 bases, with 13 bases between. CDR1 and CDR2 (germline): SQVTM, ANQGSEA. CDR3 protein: CSVEEAPNAAFF. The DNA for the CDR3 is TGCAGCGTTGAAGAGGCGCCTAATGCGGCTTTCTTT.

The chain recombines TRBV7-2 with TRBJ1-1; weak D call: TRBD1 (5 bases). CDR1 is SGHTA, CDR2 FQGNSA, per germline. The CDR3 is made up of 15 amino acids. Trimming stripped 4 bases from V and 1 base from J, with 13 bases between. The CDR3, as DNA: TGTGCCAGCAGCTCGATTGGGACGGGGAACACTGAAGCTTTCTTT. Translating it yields CASSSIGTGNTEAFF.

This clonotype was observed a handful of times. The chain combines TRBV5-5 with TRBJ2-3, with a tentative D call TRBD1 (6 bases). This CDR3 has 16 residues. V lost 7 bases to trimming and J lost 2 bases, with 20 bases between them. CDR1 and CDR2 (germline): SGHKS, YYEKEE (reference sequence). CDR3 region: CASLGDTQTTTDTQYF. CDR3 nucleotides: TGTGCCAGCCTAGGGGACACCCAGACTACCACAGATACGCAGTATTTT.

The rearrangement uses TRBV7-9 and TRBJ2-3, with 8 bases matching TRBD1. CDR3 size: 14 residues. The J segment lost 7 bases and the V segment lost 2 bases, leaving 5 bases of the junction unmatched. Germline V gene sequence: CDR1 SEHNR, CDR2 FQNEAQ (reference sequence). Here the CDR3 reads CASSLSGGSNTQYF. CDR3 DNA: TGTGCCAGCAGCTTATCAGGGGGCTCGAATACGCAGTATTTT.

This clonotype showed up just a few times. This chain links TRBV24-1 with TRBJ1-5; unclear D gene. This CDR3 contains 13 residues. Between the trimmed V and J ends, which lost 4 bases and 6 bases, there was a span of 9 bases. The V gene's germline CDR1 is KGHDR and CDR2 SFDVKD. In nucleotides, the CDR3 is TGTGCCACCAGTGACTGGGGAACTCAGCCCCAGCATTTT. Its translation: CATSDWGTQPQHF.

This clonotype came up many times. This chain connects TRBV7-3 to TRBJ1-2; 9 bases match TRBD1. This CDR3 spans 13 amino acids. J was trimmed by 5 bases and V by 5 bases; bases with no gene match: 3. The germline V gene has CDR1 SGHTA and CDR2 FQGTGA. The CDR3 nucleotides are TGTGCCAGCAGCCCCGGGACAGGGTATGGCTACACCTTC. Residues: CASSPGTGYGYTF.

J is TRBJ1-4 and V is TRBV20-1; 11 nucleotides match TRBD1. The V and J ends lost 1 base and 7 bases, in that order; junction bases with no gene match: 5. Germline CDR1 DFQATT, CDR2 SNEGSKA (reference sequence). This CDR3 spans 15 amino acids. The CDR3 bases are TGCAGTGCTAGAGGGGGGACAGGGGGTGGTGAAAAACTGTTTTTT. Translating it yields CSARGGTGGGEKLFF.

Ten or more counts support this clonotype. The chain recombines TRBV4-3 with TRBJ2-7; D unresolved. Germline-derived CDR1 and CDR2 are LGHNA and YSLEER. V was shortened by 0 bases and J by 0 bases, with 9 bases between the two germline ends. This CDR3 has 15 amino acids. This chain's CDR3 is CASSQDLGSSYEQYF. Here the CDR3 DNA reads TGCGCCAGCAGCCAAGATCTGGGCAGCTCCTACGAGCAGTACTTC.

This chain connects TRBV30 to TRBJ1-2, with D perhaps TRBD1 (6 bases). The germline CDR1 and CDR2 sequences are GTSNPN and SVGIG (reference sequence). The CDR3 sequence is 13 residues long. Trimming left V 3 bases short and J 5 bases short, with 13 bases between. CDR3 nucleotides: TGTGCCTGGAGAGGGGGACTGACTTATGGCTACACCTTC. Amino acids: CAWRGGLTYGYTF.

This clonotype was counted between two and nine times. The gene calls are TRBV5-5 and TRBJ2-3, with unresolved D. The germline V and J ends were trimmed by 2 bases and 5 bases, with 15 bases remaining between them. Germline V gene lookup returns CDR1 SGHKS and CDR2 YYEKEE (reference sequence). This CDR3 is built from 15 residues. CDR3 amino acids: CASSFDSLLEDTQYF. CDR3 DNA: TGTGCCAGCAGCTTCGACTCCCTTTTGGAAGATACGCAGTATTTT.